This TCR beta chain was profiled in a study of beta chain features in type 1 diabetes. Overall study results and limits: Researchers report that Type 1 diabetes patients had moderately but significantly shorter TCRB CDR3s across all four CD4+ subsets.

On this clone itself: Antigen specificity is unknown.

Expressed TCRB transcripts got sequenced, as all isolated RNA was reverse transcribed. Sequenced by immunoSEQ multiplex PCR; TCRdb stores in-frame clones only, minus some. The sample consists of some 170,000 clones, 63% of them appearing once. The V gene end was trimmed by 5 bases and the J gene end by 8 bases; junction bases not matched to a gene: 8. The CDR3 runs 14 residues. CDR1 PRHDT and CDR2 FYEKMQ come from the germline V gene (reference sequence). This sequence was found in a man aged 25 to 45 with type 1 diabetes. Sequencing was performed on naive CD4+ T cells from blood. V gene TRBV13 combines with J gene TRBJ1-2, with TRBD1 identical over 10 bases. CDR3 region: CASSRAGTGAGYTF. The CDR3 region has the DNA TGTGCCAGCAGCAGAGCCGGGACAGGGGCCGGCTACACCTTC.